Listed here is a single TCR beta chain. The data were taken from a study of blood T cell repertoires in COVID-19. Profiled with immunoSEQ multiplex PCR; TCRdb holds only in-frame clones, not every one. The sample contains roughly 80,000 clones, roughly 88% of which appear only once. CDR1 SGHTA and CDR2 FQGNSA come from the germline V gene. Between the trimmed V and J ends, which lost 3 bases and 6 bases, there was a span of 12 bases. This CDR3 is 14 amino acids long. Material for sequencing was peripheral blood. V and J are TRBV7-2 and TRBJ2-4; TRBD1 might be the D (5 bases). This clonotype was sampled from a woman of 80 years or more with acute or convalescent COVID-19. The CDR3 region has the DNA TGTGCCAGCAGCTTGGAAGGGGTACGAAACATTCAGTACTTC. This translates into CASSLEGVRNIQYF.